This T cell receptor (beta chain) appears in the sequencing data of a study of cytomegalovirus exposure and HLA in healthy donors. As regards this clone: Its antigen remains unknown.

Findings of the study overall: Confirmation was obtained in vitro that a few CMV-associated chains are specific for CMV antigens. The tendency of first-cohort TCR clusters to co-occur in the roughly 130 validation repertoires was the finding of a later analysis. According to the study, roughly 180 TCR beta chains were cytomegalovirus-associated.

Germline V lookup: CDR1 MGHDK, CDR2 SYGVNS. The CDR3 sequence is 16 residues long. V dropped 0 bases and J dropped 4; count of bases not matched to a gene: 9. The donors were in the approximately 130-subject validation cohort; that cohort was separate from the approximately 700-subject first cohort. TCRdb's table, derived via immunoSEQ multiplex PCR, lists solely in-frame clones and lacks some. This sample has around 230,000 clones; roughly 86% occur once, and the top ten carry around 1.2%. The source material was PBMCs. The J gene is TRBJ2-7, the V gene TRBV25-1; 7 bases match TRBD2. The clonotype comes from a young woman in good health and CMV-seropositive. CDR3 DNA: TGTGCCAGCAGTGAATATAGGCGGGACTACCAATACGAGCAGTACTTC. Encoded protein: CASSEYRRDYQYEQYF.